The 23 T cell receptor beta chains listed next were all sequenced from one sample in a study of blood T cell repertoires in COVID-19. Produced via immunoSEQ multiplex PCR; TCRdb's table is partial and in-frame only. The sample has fewer than 400,000 clones; roughly nine tenths are singletons. Sequenced sample: PBMCs or T cells enriched from blood (not recorded which). These receptors were taken from a woman younger than 45 who had been exposed to COVID-19.

The chain links TRBV7-9 to TRBJ2-2, with D possibly TRBD1 on 5 matching bases. Germline V gene data show CDR1 as SEHNR and CDR2 as FQNEAQ (reference sequence). The CDR3 spans 16 residues. V gave up 8 bases and J gave up 6 bases, with 22 bases separating them. The CDR3 sequence is CASGRPAGLGAGELFF. The CDR3, as DNA: TGTGCCAGCGGCCGTCCGGCAGGGTTAGGCGCCGGGGAGCTGTTTTTT.

The J gene is TRBJ1-5, the V gene TRBV6-7; 7 bases fit TRBD1. TRBV6-7 is assigned to the ORF class and has an uncertain function. This CDR3 has 20 amino acids. The J segment lost 2 bases and the V segment lost 0 bases, leaving 16 bases of the junction unmatched. CDR3 sequence (DNA): TGTGCCAGCAGTTACTCCTACCACCCCAGGGCGCAGGGGGGCAATCAGCCCCAGCATTTT. It translates to CASSYSYHPRAQGGNQPQHF.

The rearrangement joins TRBV4-1 to TRBJ2-2, with D maybe TRBD2 (6 bases). The length of the CDR3 is 17 residues. Per germline, CDR1 MGHRA and CDR2 YSYEKL. The germline V and J ends were trimmed by 0 bases and 4 bases, with 15 bases remaining between them. The CDR3 reads CASSQDRGTRGTGELFF. For the CDR3, the DNA is TGCGCCAGCAGCCAAGATCGGGGGACCCGAGGCACCGGGGAGCTGTTTTTT.

The count of this clone is one. The J gene is TRBJ2-5, the V gene TRBV30; no firm D call. Germline CDR1 is GTSNPN and CDR2 is SVGIG (reference sequence). The CDR3 contains 13 residues. V was shortened by 1 base and J by 1 base, with 7 bases between the two germline ends. CDR3 sequence (DNA): TGTGCCTGGAGTGGAGCCTCCCAAGAGACCCAGTACTTC. As protein: CAWSGASQETQYF.

J is TRBJ1-5 and V is TRBV18, with D possibly being TRBD1 (6 bases). CDR3 size: 13 residues. V shed 2 bases and J shed 8 bases, with 10 bases lying between them. CDR1 and CDR2 from the germline V gene are KGHSH and LQKENI. The CDR3, as DNA: TGTGCCAGCTCACCAAAGGGACAAGAGCCCCAGCATTTT. This translates into CASSPKGQEPQHF.

V and J are TRBV5-6 and TRBJ2-1; D is undetermined. The CDR3 contains 11 residues. Trimming left V 5 bases short and J 10 bases short, with 10 bases between. The germline CDR1 and CDR2 sequences are SGHDT and YYEEEE. The chain's CDR3 is CASSIWAEQFF. The DNA of the CDR3 is TGTGCCAGCAGTATATGGGCAGAGCAGTTCTTC. The whole variable domain, remainder taken from reference TRBV5-6 and TRBJ2-1, is DAGVTQSPTHLIKTRGQQVTLRCSPKSGHDTVSWYQQALGQGPQFIFQYYEEEERQRGNFPDRFSGHQFPNYSSELNVNALLLGDSALYLCASSIWAEQFFGPGTRLTVL.

The chain has TRBV5-1 and TRBJ1-1; 7 nucleotides match TRBD1. Germline V gene sequence: CDR1 SGHRS, CDR2 YFSETQ. After removal of 3 bases from V and 1 base from J, the junction contained 6 bases not matched to a gene. The CDR3 is made up of 15 amino acids. The CDR3 bases are TGCGCCAGCAGCTCACGTTGGACAGGGAACACTGAAGCTTTCTTT. Protein product: CASSSRWTGNTEAFF.

V is TRBV4-2 and J is TRBJ2-1; possible D gene TRBD2, 6 bases. Germline V gene sequence: CDR1 LGHNA, CDR2 YNFKEQ. The CDR3 loop spans 19 amino acids. With 0 bases removed from V and 0 bases from J, the gap between germline ends came to 18 bases. The CDR3 loop reads CASSQEGGLNPLSYNEQFF. CDR3 bases: TGTGCCAGCAGCCAAGAAGGAGGGTTGAATCCTCTCTCCTACAATGAGCAGTTCTTC.

The V and J genes are TRBV5-5 and TRBJ1-4, with TRBD1 matching 7 bases. Per germline, CDR1 SGHKS and CDR2 YYEKEE (reference sequence). V gave up 0 bases and J gave up 8 bases; unmatched junction bases: 4. There are 14 residues in the CDR3. The CDR3 sequence is CASSLGQGGEKLFF. Written as DNA, the CDR3 is TGTGCCAGCAGCTTGGGCCAGGGGGGCGAAAAACTGTTTTTT. Filled out from reference TRBV5-5 and TRBJ1-4, the complete variable domain reads DAGVTQSPTHLIKTRGQQVTLRCSPISGHKSVSWYQQVLGQGPQFIFQYYEKEERGRGNFPDRFSARQFPNYSSELNVNALLLGDSALYLCASSLGQGGEKLFFGSGTQLSVL.

This clone was detected once. In DNA form, the CDR3 reads TGTGCCAGCAGTGAACCTGACAAGTTCAATCAGCCCCAGCATTTT. Its translation is CASSEPDKFNQPQHF. The V and J genes are TRBV6-1 and TRBJ1-5; D gene unclear. The CDR3 totals 15 residues. CDR1 is MNHNS, CDR2 SASEGT, per germline. Trimming removed 2 bases at V and 3 bases at J, with 11 bases between.

This sequence joins TRBV12-3 or TRBV12-4 and TRBJ1-5, with D perhaps TRBD1 (6 bases). Trimming removed 6 bases at V and 7 bases at J, with 13 bases between. The CDR3 covers 13 residues. The CDR3 spells CASRQGGVQPQHF. In nucleotides, the CDR3 is TGTGCCAGCAGACAGGGTGGTGTACAGCCCCAGCATTTT.

Only one count was recorded for this clone. The chain is built from TRBV18 and TRBJ1-6; no definite D call. V lost 3 bases and J lost 6, with 12 bases in between. The germline gives CDR1 KGHSH, CDR2 LQKENI. CDR3 size: 15 residues. In DNA, the CDR3 is TGTGCCAGCTCACCGCCCCTTGGGCCTAATTCACCCCTCCACTTT. Amino acid sequence: CASSPPLGPNSPLHF. The variable domain in full, with the rest retrieved from reference TRBV18 and TRBJ1-6, is NAGVMQNPRHLVRRRGQEARLRCSPMKGHSHVYWYRQLPEEGLKFMVYLQKENIIDESGMPKERFSAEFPKEGPSILRIQQVVRGDSAAYFCASSPPLGPNSPLHFGNGTRLTVT.

This clone turned up a few times. CDR3 residues: CASSLQGTSNSPLHF. The CDR3 DNA reads as TGTGCCAGCAGCTTACAGGGTACGAGTAATTCACCCCTCCACTTT. The J gene is TRBJ1-6, the V gene TRBV14, with TRBD1 as a possible D gene (6 bases). Germline CDR1 SGHDN, CDR2 FVKESK. This CDR3 region has 15 residues. V was trimmed by 5 bases and J by 6 bases, leaving 14 bases between them.

The chain has TRBV4-2 and TRBJ2-1, with 10 bases fitting TRBD2. This CDR3 is built from 15 residues. Germline CDR1 and CDR2: LGHNA and YNFKEQ. With 4 bases clipped from V and 5 bases from J, the junction kept 5 bases outside the gene matches. DNA of the CDR3: TGTGCCAGCAGCCCGCTAGCGGGGGTTGACAATGAGCAGTTCTTC. Its translation is CASSPLAGVDNEQFF.

The J gene is TRBJ2-3, the V gene TRBV5-4, with 11 bases aligning to TRBD2. Germline V lookup: CDR1 SGHNT, CDR2 YYREEE (reference sequence). The CDR3 spans 17 residues. Trimming at V came to 1 base and at J to 2 bases, leaving 6 bases not matched to a gene. The CDR3 sequence is CASSLRLAGGNTDTQYF. The CDR3 DNA reads TGTGCCAGCAGCTTGAGGCTAGCGGGGGGTAACACAGATACGCAGTATTTT.

The J gene is TRBJ2-7, the V gene TRBV6-5; 7 bases are a match to TRBD1. The CDR3 spans 14 residues. CDR1 is MNHEY and CDR2 is SVGAGI in the germline V gene. The V gene end was trimmed by 6 bases and the J gene end by 3 bases; junction bases not matched to a gene: 8. CDR3 residues: CASRVLTGIYEQYF. CDR3 DNA: TGTGCCAGCAGAGTTCTGACAGGGATCTACGAGCAGTACTTC.

V usage is TRBV5-6 and J usage is TRBJ1-2; 8 bases align to TRBD1. Germline CDR1 reads SGHDT; CDR2 reads YYEEEE. This CDR3 has 15 residues. V was clipped by 4 bases and J by 3 bases; unmatched bases: 8. The CDR3 DNA sequence: TGTGCCAGCAGCCGTCGCATGACAGGGGACTATGGCTACACCTTC. This codes for CASSRRMTGDYGYTF.

The rearrangement links TRBV10-3 to TRBJ1-2; 9 bases align to TRBD1. Trimming at V came to 10 bases and at J to 8 bases, leaving 5 bases not matched to a gene. The CDR3 extends over 11 amino acids. Germline CDR1 reads ENHRY; CDR2 reads SYGVKD. This CDR3 is CATTGGSGYTF. The CDR3 coding sequence is TGTGCCACCACAGGGGGCTCGGGCTACACCTTC.

The J gene is TRBJ1-6, the V gene TRBV14; D not certain. The V and J ends lost 1 base and 9 bases respectively, with 13 bases between them. The CDR3 consists of 15 residues. Germline V gene sequence: CDR1 SGHDN, CDR2 FVKESK. CDR3 sequence reads: CASSQGSGSSSPLHF. The DNA of the CDR3 is TGTGCCAGCAGCCAAGGTTCGGGTAGCAGTTCACCCCTCCACTTT.

This chain joins TRBV11-2 and TRBJ1-3; the match to TRBD1 covers 8 bases. The CDR3 has 16 residues. Germline loops: CDR1 SGHAT, CDR2 FQNNGV. V was clipped by 5 bases and J by 2 bases; unmatched bases: 8. CDR3 loop: CASSITGGIAGNTIYF. The CDR3 region has the DNA TGTGCCAGCAGCATAACAGGGGGAATCGCTGGAAACACCATATATTTT.

The chain links TRBV3-1 (or the pseudogene TRBV3-2) to TRBJ1-2, with 7 bases aligning to TRBD1. Per germline, CDR1 LGHDT and CDR2 YNNKEL (reference sequence). V lost 0 bases, J lost 8 bases, and 9 bases stayed unmatched. The CDR3 totals 15 residues. The CDR3 region has the DNA TGTGCCAGCAGCCAAGATACGACAGGGTCTGGAGGCTACACCTTC. Its translation: CASSQDTTGSGGYTF.

This chain joins TRBV5-4 and TRBJ2-3; 11 bases align to TRBD2. Germline V gives CDR1 SGHNT, CDR2 YYREEE (reference sequence). The CDR3 length is 16 residues. V lost 7 bases, J lost 0 bases, and 7 bases stayed unmatched. CDR3 nucleotides: TGTGCCAGCCGTGGACTAGCGGGTAGTAGCACAGATACGCAGTATTTT. Translation: CASRGLAGSSTDTQYF.

In this sample, this clone turned up a few times. This rearrangement joins TRBV6-5 to TRBJ1-1; 8 positions agree with TRBD1. Trimming took 8 bases from V and 1 from J; bases not matched to a gene: 6. The CDR3 consists of 14 residues. Germline values: CDR1 MNHEY, CDR2 SVGAGI. In DNA form, the CDR3 reads TGTGCCAGCGGCCCAGGGGGCCCGAACACTGAAGCTTTCTTT. It yields the protein CASGPGGPNTEAFF.